Shown below are 10 T cell receptor beta chains from a single sample sequenced in a study of cytomegalovirus exposure and HLA in healthy donors. PCR amplification relied on 60 Vbeta primers (plus 13 Jbeta primers). Some clones are missing from TCRdb's copy, which holds only in-frame ones; the method was immunoSEQ multiplex PCR. The sample has about 130,000 clones, about 80% seen once. The sequencing input was PBMCs. The receptors derive from a man in his forties or fifties in good health and CMV-seronegative.

This clone was seen more than once but under ten times. The chain has TRBV2 and TRBJ2-7, with D tentatively TRBD1 (6 bases). Trimming removed 6 bases at V and 0 bases at J, with 12 bases between. Germline V lookup: CDR1 SNHLY, CDR2 FYNNEI. The CDR3 contains 14 residues. Here the CDR3 reads CASRTDSYSYEQYF. The CDR3 DNA reads as TGTGCCAGCAGGACGGACAGTTACTCCTACGAGCAGTACTTC.

The V gene is TRBV7-6, the J gene TRBJ2-1, with 8 bases fitting TRBD2. The CDR3 runs to 17 residues. Looked up from germline, CDR1 is SGHVS and CDR2 is FNYEAQ. After removal of 5 bases from V and 3 bases from J, the junction contained 12 bases not matched to a gene. The CDR3: CASSRGGREHGYNEQFF. The DNA of the CDR3 is TGTGCCAGCAGCCGGGGGGGGCGGGAGCATGGCTACAATGAGCAGTTCTTC.

The chain has TRBV29-1 and TRBJ1-1; maybe TRBD1 (5 bases). The V gene's germline CDR1 is SQVTM and CDR2 ANQGSEA. The germline V and J ends were trimmed by 8 bases and 4 bases, with 14 bases remaining between them. This CDR3 has 12 residues. Here the CDR3 reads CSSGGEGTEAFF. DNA of the CDR3: TGCAGCTCTGGGGGGGAAGGCACTGAAGCTTTCTTT.

The rearrangement uses TRBV6-6 and TRBJ2-2; 10 nucleotides line up with TRBD2. Germline V gene lookup returns CDR1 MNHNY and CDR2 SVGAGI (reference sequence). V dropped 6 bases and J dropped 4; count of bases not matched to a gene: 8. The length of the CDR3 is 16 residues. The CDR3 loop reads CASSPRAGGGTGELFF. The DNA for the CDR3 is TGTGCCAGCAGCCCAAGAGCGGGAGGGGGCACCGGGGAGCTGTTTTTT.

This clone was recorded once. V is TRBV4-1 and J is TRBJ2-5; 9 bases fit TRBD1. There are 15 residues in the CDR3. J gave up 4 bases and V 3 bases, and 6 bases lay outside the gene matches. Germline CDR1 MGHRA, CDR2 YSYEKL. CDR3 bases: TGCGCCAGCAGCCAGCTGACAGGGGGAGGAGAGACCCAGTACTTC. Translation: CASSQLTGGGETQYF.

The chain joins TRBV10-3 to TRBJ2-7; D remains unclear. Deletions cut 11 bases from V and 0 bases from J, with 17 bases between. The CDR3 sequence is 14 residues long. Germline V gene lookup returns CDR1 ENHRY and CDR2 SYGVKD. The DNA for the CDR3 is TGTGCCTCGTCAGCCAGCGCAAGCTCCTACGAGCAGTACTTC. Amino acids: CASSASASSYEQYF.

The chain couples TRBV27 to TRBJ1-6, with D perhaps matching TRBD1 (6 bases). Trimming removed 3 bases from V and 10 bases from J, with 13 bases in between. Per the germline V gene, CDR1 is MNHEY and CDR2 is SMNVEV (reference sequence). The CDR3 has 14 residues. CDR3 coding DNA: TGTGCCAGCAGTTTGTTAACAGGGCAATCACCCCTCCACTTT. Amino acid sequence: CASSLLTGQSPLHF.

This sequence joins TRBV29-1 and TRBJ2-1; 15 bases line up with TRBD2. Germline CDR1 and CDR2: SQVTM and ANQGSEA. The junction had 10 bases not matched to a gene; V was cut back by 7 bases and J by 0 bases. This CDR3 has 18 residues. CDR3 sequence: CSARGLAGGRDSYNEQFF. CDR3 sequence (DNA): TGCAGCGCCCGAGGACTAGCGGGAGGGCGGGACTCCTACAATGAGCAGTTCTTC.

The chain joins TRBV4-1 to TRBJ2-7; a possible D gene is TRBD2 (5 bases). V was clipped by 1 base and J by 4 bases, with 14 bases between them. The V gene's germline CDR1 is MGHRA and CDR2 YSYEKL. This CDR3 comprises 15 residues. CDR3 region: CASSQAEDWQYEQYF. CDR3 bases: TGCGCCAGCAGCCAAGCCGAGGACTGGCAATACGAGCAGTACTTC.

The rearrangement uses TRBV5-4 and TRBJ1-3; no clear D. CDR1 is SGHNT and CDR2 is YYREEE in the germline V gene (reference sequence). With 4 bases removed from V and 0 bases from J, the gap between germline ends came to 11 bases. The CDR3 consists of 15 residues. CDR3 nucleotides: TGTGCCAGCAGCCCGGGGTCTTCCTCTGGAAACACCATATATTTT. Protein: CASSPGSSSGNTIYF. The whole variable domain, remainder taken from reference TRBV5-4 and TRBJ1-3, is ETGVTQSPTHLIKTRGQQVTLRCSSQSGHNTVSWYQQALGQGPQFIFQYYREEENGRGNFPPRFSGLQFPNYSSELNVNALELDDSALYLCASSPGSSSGNTIYFGEGSWLTVV.